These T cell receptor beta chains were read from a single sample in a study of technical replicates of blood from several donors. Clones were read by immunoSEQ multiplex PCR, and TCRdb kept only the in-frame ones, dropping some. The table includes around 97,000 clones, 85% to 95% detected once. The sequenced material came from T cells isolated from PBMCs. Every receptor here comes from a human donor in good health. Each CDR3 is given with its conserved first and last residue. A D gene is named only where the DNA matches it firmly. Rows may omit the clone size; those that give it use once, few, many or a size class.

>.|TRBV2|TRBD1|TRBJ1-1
CARGRGRTEAFF
TGTGCCAGAGGCAGGGGGCGTACTGAAGCTTTCTTT
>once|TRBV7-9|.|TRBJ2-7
CASSPNGVYEQYF
TGTGCCAGCAGCCCTAATGGAGTCTACGAGCAGTACTTC
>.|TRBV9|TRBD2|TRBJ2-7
CASSDGTSGPYEQYF
TGTGCCAGCAGCGACGGGACTAGCGGGCCCTACGAGCAGTACTTC
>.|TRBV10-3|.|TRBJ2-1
CAMSTGSYNEQFF
TGTGCCATGTCAACGGGGTCCTACAATGAGCAGTTCTTC
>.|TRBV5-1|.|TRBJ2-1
CASSLVGDFGEQFF
TGCGCCAGCAGCTTGGTGGGGGACTTCGGTGAGCAGTTCTTC
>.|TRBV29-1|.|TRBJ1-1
CSGTGFGTEAFF
TGCAGCGGCACAGGGTTCGGAACTGAAGCTTTCTTT
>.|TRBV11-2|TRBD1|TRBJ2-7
CASRGQGGSYEQYF
TGTGCCAGCAGGGGACAGGGGGGCTCCTACGAGCAGTACTTC
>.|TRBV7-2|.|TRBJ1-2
CASSPYRQEIYGYTF
TGTGCCAGCAGCCCTTACCGACAGGAGATCTATGGCTACACCTTC
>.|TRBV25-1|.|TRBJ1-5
CASSENRRSNQPQHF
TGTGCCAGCAGTGAAAATCGGCGGAGCAATCAGCCCCAGCATTTT
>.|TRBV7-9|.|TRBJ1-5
CASSPQGPRNQPQHF
TGTGCCAGCAGCCCCCAGGGGCCACGCAATCAGCCCCAGCATTTT
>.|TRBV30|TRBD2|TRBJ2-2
CAWSAGLGGSLTGELFF
TGTGCCTGGAGCGCAGGTCTCGGCGGGAGCCTAACCGGGGAGCTGTTTTTT
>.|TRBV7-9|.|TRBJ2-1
CASSRDTSWSYNEQFF
TGTGCCAGCAGTCGAGATACTAGTTGGTCCTACAATGAGCAGTTCTTC
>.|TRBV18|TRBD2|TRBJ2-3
CASSPGTSGSDEDTQYF
TGTGCCAGCTCACCAGGGACTAGCGGGAGTGATGAAGATACGCAGTATTTT
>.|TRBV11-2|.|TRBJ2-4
CASSLDPKETATLAKNIQYF
TGTGCCAGCAGCTTAGATCCAAAAGAGACAGCAACTTTAGCCAAAAACATTCAGTACTTC
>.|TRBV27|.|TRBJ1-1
CASSAGPLNTEAFF
TGTGCCAGCAGTGCGGGACCTTTGAACACTGAAGCTTTCTTT
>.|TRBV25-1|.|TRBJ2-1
CASSESLLEQFF
TGTGCCAGCAGTGAATCACTATTGGAGCAGTTCTTC
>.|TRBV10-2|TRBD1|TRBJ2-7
CASSTTTGDEQYF
TGCGCCAGCAGCACAACTACAGGGGACGAGCAGTACTTC
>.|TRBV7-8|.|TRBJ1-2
CASSLGVRDYGYTF
TGTGCCAGCAGCTTAGGGGTCAGGGACTATGGCTACACCTTC
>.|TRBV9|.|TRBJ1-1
CASSVTGSITEAFF
TGTGCCAGCAGCGTGACAGGCAGTATCACTGAAGCTTTCTTT
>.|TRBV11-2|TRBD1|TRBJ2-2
CASSLGQGTGELFF
TGTGCCAGCAGCTTGGGACAGGGCACCGGGGAGCTGTTTTTT
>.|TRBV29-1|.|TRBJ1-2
CSVARDYGYTF
TGCAGCGTTGCACGGGACTATGGCTACACCTTC
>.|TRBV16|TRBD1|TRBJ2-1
CASSQRDRGKNEQFF
TGTGCCAGCAGCCAAAGGGACAGGGGTAAAAATGAGCAGTTCTTC
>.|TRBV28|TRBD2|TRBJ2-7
CASSFSWLAGKSYEQYF
TGTGCCAGCAGTTTTTCTTGGCTAGCGGGAAAATCCTACGAGCAGTACTTC
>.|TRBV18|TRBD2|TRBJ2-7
CASSPVISGGPYEQYF
TGTGCCAGCTCGCCGGTCATTAGCGGGGGTCCCTACGAGCAGTACTTC
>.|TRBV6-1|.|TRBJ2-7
CASSELVREYSYEQYF
TGTGCCAGCAGTGAACTCGTCCGGGAATATTCCTACGAGCAGTACTTC
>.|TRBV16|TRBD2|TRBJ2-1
CASSPSLAGVNNEQFF
TGTGCCAGCAGCCCATCGCTAGCGGGAGTCAACAATGAGCAGTTCTTC
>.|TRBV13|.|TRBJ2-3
CASSLERHTQYF
TGTGCCAGCAGCTTAGAGAGGCATACGCAGTATTTT
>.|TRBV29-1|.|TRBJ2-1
CSVEAVNEQFF
TGCAGCGTTGAGGCCGTCAATGAGCAGTTCTTC
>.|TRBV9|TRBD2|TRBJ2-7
CASSVGASGGYEQYF
TGTGCCAGCAGCGTAGGGGCTAGCGGGGGGTACGAGCAGTACTTC
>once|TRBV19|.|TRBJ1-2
CASSNPGLDYGYTF
TGTGCCAGTAGTAACCCAGGATTGGACTATGGCTACACCTTC
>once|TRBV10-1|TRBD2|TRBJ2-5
CASSGLAGRETQYF
TGCGCCAGCAGTGGTCTAGCGGGTCGGGAGACCCAGTACTTC
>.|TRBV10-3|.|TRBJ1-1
CAISGGAMNTEAFF
TGTGCCATCTCGGGGGGAGCGATGAACACTGAAGCTTTCTTT
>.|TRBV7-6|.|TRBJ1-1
CASSQTRLNTEAFF
TGTGCCAGCAGCCAGACACGGCTGAACACTGAAGCTTTCTTT
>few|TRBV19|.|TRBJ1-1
CASSIGVGNTEAFF
TGTGCCAGTAGTATCGGGGTAGGGAACACTGAAGCTTTCTTT
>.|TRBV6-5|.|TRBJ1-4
CASSYSTGPNEKLFF
TGTGCCAGCAGTTACTCTACAGGGCCTAATGAAAAACTGTTTTTT
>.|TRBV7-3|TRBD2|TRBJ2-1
CASSLGLAGHNEQFF
TGTGCCAGCAGCCTGGGGCTAGCGGGACACAATGAGCAGTTCTTC
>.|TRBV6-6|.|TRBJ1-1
CASTAGGGEGKTFF
TGTGCCAGCACCGCGGGGGGGGGCGAAGGGAAGACTTTCTTT
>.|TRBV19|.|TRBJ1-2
CASSIGDYGYTF
TGTGCCAGTAGTATAGGAGACTATGGCTACACCTTC
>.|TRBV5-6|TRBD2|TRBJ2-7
CASSLGRLAGVYEQYF
TGTGCCAGCAGCTTGGGCCGACTAGCGGGAGTGTACGAGCAGTACTTC
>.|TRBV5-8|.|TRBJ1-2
CASSLGQVYYGYTF
TGTGCCAGCAGCTTGGGACAGGTATACTATGGCTACACCTTC
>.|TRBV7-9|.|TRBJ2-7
CASSLYNYEQYF
TGTGCCAGCAGCCTTTATAACTACGAGCAGTACTTC
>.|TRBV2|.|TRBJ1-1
CASSEDRVNTEAFF
TGTGCCAGCAGTGAAGACAGGGTGAACACTGAAGCTTTCTTT
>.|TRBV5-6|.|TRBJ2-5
CASSLMLGPTETQYF
TGTGCCAGCAGCTTGATGCTGGGGCCGACGGAGACCCAGTACTTC
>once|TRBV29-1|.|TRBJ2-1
CSTHDPGRGSNEQFF
TGCAGCACCCATGACCCAGGAAGAGGGTCCAATGAGCAGTTCTTC
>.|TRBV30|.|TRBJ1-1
CAWSGRVSYTEAFF
TGTGCCTGGAGTGGCAGGGTATCATACACTGAAGCTTTCTTT
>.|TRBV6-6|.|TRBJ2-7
CASTVAGFRDEQYF
TGTGCCAGCACAGTAGCTGGGTTTCGGGACGAGCAGTACTTC
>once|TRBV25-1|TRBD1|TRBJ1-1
CASSDTGGDTEAFF
TGTGCCAGCAGTGATACAGGGGGGGACACTGAAGCTTTCTTT
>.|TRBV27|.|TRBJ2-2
CASSLFQGLNTGELFF
TGTGCCAGCAGTTTATTCCAGGGGCTGAACACCGGGGAGCTGTTTTTT
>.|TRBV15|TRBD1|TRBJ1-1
CATSSWAFSDRPNTEAFF
TGTGCCACCAGCAGCTGGGCATTCTCGGACAGGCCTAACACTGAAGCTTTCTTT
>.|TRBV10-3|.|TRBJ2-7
CAISARGSSYEQYF
TGTGCCATCAGTGCCCGCGGAAGCTCCTACGAGCAGTACTTC
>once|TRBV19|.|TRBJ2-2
CASRTRNTGELFF
TGTGCCAGTAGAACTCGGAACACCGGGGAGCTGTTTTTT
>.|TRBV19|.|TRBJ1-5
CASSISLAAGQPQHF
TGTGCCAGTAGTATAAGTCTTGCAGCGGGTCAGCCCCAGCATTTT
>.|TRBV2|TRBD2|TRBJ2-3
CASSLLAGGTDTQYF
TGTGCCAGCAGTCTTCTAGCGGGGGGCACAGATACGCAGTATTTT
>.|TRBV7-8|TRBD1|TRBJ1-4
CASSLEFRGSEKLFF
TGTGCCAGCAGCTTAGAATTCAGGGGGTCTGAAAAACTGTTTTTT
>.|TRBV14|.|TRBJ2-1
CASSRDSSINEQFF
TGTGCCAGCAGCCGGGACTCCTCAATCAATGAGCAGTTCTTC
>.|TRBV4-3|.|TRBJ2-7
CASSQSGSYEQYF
TGCGCCAGCAGCCAGAGCGGATCCTACGAGCAGTACTTC
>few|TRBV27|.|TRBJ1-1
CASSPDRDNTEAFF
TGTGCCAGCAGTCCGGACAGAGATAACACTGAAGCTTTCTTT
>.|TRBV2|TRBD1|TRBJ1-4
CASSMDREVEKLFF
TGTGCCAGCAGTATGGACAGGGAAGTGGAAAAACTGTTTTTT
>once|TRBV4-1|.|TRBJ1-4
CASSLDLGHNEKLFF
TGCGCCAGCAGCCTAGACCTGGGGCATAATGAAAAACTGTTTTTT
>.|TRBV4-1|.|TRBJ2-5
CASSPSLPQYQETQYF
TGCGCCAGCAGCCCATCTTTGCCCCAGTACCAAGAGACCCAGTACTTC